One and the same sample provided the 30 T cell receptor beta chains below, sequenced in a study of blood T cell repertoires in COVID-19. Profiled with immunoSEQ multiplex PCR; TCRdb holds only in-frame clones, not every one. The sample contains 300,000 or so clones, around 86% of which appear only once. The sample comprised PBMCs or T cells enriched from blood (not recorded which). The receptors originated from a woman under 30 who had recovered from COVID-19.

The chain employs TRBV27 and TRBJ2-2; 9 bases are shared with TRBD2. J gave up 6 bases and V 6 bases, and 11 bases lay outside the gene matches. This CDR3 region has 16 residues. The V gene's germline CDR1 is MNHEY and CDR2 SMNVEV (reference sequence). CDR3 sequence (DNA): TGTGCCAGCAGCTTACTAGGCGGGAGGGCCCCCGGGGAGCTGTTTTTT. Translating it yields CASSLLGGRAPGELFF.

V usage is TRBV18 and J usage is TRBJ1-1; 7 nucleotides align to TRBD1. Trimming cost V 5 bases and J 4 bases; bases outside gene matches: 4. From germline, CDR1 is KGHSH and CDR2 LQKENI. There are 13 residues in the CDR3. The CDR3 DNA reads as TGTGCCAGCTCAACAGGGGTAGGCACTGAAGCTTTCTTT. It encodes CASSTGVGTEAFF.

CDR3 protein: CACQWNTEAFF. CDR3 bases: TGTGCCTGTCAGTGGAACACTGAAGCTTTCTTT. The chain combines TRBV28 with TRBJ1-1; no definite D call. Germline V gene data show CDR1 as MDHEN and CDR2 as SYDVKM. V was clipped by 11 bases and J by 1 base, with 8 bases between them. This CDR3 has 11 amino acids.

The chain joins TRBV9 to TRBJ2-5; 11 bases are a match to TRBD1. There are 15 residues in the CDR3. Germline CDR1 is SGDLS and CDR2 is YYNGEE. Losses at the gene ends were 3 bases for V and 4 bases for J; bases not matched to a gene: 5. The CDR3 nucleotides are TGTGCCAGCAGCGGGGGACAGGGGGAGGGAGAGACCCAGTACTTC. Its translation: CASSGGQGEGETQYF.

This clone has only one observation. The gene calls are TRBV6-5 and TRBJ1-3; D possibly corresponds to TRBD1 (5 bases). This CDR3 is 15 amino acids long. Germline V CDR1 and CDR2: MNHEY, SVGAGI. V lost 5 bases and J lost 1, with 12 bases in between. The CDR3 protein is CASSTQGLSGNTIYF. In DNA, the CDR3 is TGTGCCAGCAGTACTCAGGGTTTATCTGGAAACACCATATATTTT.

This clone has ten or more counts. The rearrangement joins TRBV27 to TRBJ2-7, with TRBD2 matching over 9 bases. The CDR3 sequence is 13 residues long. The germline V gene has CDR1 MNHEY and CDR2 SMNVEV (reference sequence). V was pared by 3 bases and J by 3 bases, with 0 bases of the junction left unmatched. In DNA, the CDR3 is TGTGCCAGCAGTTTGCGGGAGGGCTACGAGCAGTACTTC. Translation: CASSLREGYEQYF.

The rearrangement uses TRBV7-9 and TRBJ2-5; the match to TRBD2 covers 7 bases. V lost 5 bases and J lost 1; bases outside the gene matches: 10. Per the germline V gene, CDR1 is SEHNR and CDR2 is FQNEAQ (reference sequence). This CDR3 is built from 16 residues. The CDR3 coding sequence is TGTGCCAGCAGCCCAAGCCGCGGGAGCGGCCAAGAGACCCAGTACTTC. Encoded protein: CASSPSRGSGQETQYF.

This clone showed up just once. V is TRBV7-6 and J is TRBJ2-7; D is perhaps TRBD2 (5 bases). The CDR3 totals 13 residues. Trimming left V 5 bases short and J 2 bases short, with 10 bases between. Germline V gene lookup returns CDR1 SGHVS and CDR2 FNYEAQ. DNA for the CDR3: TGTGCCAGCAGCCCCTCCGGGACCTACGAGCAGTACTTC. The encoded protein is CASSPSGTYEQYF.

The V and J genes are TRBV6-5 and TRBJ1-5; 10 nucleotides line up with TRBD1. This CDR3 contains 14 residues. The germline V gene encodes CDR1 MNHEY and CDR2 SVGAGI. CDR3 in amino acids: CAGSDRGRSQPQHF. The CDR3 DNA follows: TGTGCGGGCTCCGACAGGGGGCGTAGTCAGCCCCAGCATTTT.

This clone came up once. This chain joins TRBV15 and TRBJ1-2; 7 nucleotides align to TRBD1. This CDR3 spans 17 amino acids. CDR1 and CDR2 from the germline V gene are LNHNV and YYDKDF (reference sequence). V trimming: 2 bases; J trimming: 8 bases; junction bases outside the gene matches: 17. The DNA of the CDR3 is TGTGCCACCAGCAGACCTAACAGGGGTGGCGAGGCGGGCGGCTACACCTTC. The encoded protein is CATSRPNRGGEAGGYTF.

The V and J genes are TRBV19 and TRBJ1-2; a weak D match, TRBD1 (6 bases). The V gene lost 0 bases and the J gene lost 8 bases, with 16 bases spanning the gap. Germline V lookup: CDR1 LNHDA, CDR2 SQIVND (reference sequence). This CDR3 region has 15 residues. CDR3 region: CASSIEITGNKGYTF. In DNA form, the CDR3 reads TGTGCCAGTAGTATAGAGATTACAGGGAATAAGGGCTACACCTTC.

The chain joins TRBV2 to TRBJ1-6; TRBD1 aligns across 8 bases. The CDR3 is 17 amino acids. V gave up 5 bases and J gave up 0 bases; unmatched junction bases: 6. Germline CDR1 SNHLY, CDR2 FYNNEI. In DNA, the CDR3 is TGTGCCAGCAGTACCCGACAGGGGAGCTCCTATAATTCACCCCTCCACTTT. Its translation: CASSTRQGSSYNSPLHF. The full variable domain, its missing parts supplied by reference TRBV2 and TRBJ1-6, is EPEVTQTPSHQVTQMGQEVILRCVPISNHLYFYWYRQILGQKVEFLVSFYNNEISEKSEIFDDQFSVERPDGSNFTLKIRSTKLEDSAMYFCASSTRQGSSYNSPLHFGNGTRLTVT.

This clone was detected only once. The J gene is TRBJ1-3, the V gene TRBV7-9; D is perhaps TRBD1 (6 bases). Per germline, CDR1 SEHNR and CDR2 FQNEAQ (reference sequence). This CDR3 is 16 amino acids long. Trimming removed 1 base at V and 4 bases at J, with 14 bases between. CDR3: CASSLEAGAAGNTIYF. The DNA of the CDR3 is TGTGCCAGCAGCTTAGAGGCAGGGGCTGCCGGAAACACCATATATTTT.

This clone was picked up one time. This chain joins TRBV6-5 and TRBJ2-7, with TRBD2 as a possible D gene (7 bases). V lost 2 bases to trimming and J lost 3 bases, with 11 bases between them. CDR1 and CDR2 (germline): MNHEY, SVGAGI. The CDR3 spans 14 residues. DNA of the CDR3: TGTGCCAGCAGTTACGGGGGGGCCGACTACGAGCAGTACTTC. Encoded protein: CASSYGGADYEQYF.

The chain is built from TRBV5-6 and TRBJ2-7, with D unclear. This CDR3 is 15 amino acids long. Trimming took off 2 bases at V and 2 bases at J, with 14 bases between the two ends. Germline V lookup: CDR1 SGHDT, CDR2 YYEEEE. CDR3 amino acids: CASSFRGSRPYEQYF. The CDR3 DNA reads TGTGCCAGCAGCTTTCGAGGAAGTAGACCCTACGAGCAGTACTTC.

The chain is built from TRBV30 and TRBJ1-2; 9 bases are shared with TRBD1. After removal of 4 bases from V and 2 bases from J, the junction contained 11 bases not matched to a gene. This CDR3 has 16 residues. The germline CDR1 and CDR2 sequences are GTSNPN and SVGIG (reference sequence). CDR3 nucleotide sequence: TGTGCCTGGAAACGACAGGGGGGAAATCCCAACTATGGCTACACCTTC. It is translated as CAWKRQGGNPNYGYTF.

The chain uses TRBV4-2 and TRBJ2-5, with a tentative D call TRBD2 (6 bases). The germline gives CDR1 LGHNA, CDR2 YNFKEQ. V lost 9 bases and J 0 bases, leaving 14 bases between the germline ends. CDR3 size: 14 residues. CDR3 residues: CARNRDLDQETQYF. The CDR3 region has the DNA TGTGCCAGAAACCGGGACTTGGACCAAGAGACCCAGTACTTC.

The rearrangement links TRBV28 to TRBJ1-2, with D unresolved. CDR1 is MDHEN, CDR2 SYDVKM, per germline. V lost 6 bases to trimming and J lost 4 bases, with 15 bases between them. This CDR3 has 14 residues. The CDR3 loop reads CASSPRWSGYGYTF. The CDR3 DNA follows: TGTGCCAGCAGCCCCCGGTGGAGTGGCTATGGCTACACCTTC.

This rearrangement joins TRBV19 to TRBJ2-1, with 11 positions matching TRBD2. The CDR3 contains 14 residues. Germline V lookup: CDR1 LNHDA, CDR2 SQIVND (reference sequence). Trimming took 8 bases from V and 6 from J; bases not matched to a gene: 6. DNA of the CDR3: TGTGCCAGTCGGGGACTAGCGGAACCCAATGAGCAGTTCTTC. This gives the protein CASRGLAEPNEQFF. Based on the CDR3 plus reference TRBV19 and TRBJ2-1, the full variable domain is DGGITQSPKYLFRKEGQNVTLSCEQNLNHDAMYWYRQDPGQGLRLIYYSQIVNDFQKGDIAEGYSVSREKKESFPLTVTSAQKNPTAFYLCASRGLAEPNEQFFGPGTRLTVL.

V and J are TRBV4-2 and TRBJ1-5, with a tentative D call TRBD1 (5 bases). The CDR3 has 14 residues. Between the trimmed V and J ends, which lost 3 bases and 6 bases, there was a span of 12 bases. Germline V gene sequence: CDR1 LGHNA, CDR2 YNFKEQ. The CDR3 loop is CASSQDQGFQPQHF. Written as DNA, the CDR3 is TGTGCCAGCAGCCAGGACCAGGGATTTCAGCCCCAGCATTTT.

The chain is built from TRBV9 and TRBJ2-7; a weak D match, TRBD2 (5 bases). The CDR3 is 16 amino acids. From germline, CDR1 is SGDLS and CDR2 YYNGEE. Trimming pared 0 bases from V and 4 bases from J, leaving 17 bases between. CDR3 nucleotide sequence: TGTGCCAGCAGCGTAGAACCCGGGGTAGGTATGTACGAGCAGTACTTC. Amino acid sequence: CASSVEPGVGMYEQYF. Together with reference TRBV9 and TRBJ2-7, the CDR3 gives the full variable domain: DSGVTQTPKHLITATGQRVTLRCSPRSGDLSVYWYQQSLDQGLQFLIQYYNGEERAKGNILERFSAQQFPDLHSELNLSSLELGDSALYFCASSVEPGVGMYEQYFGPGTRLTVT.

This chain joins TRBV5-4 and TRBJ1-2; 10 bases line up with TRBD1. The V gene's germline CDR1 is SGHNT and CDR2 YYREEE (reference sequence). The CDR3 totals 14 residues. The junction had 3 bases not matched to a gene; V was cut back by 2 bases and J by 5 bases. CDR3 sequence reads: CASSFRDRGYGYTF. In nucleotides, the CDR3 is TGTGCCAGCAGCTTCCGGGACAGGGGATATGGCTACACCTTC.

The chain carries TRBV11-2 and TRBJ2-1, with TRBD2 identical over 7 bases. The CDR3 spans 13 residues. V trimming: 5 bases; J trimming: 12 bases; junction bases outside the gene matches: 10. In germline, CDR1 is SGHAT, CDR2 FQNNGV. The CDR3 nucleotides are TGTGCCAGCAGCGTTACCGACCAGCGGGGGCAGTTCTTC. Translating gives CASSVTDQRGQFF.

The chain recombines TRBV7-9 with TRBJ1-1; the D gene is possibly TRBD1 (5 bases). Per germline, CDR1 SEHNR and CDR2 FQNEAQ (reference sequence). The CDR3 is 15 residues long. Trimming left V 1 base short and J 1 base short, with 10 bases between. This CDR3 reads CASSLDQGRNTEAFF. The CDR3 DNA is TGTGCCAGCAGCTTAGATCAGGGAAGGAACACTGAAGCTTTCTTT.

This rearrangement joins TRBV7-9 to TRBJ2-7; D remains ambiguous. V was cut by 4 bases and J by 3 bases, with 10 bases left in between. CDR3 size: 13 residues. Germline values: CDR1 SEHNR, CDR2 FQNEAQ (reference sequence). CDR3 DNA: TGTGCCAGCAGCTCGTTCCTTAGCTACGAGCAGTACTTC. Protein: CASSSFLSYEQYF.

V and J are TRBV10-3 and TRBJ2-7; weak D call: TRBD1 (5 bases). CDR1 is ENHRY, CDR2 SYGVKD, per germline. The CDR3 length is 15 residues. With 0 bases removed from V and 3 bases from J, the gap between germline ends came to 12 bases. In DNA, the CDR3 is TGTGCCATCAGTGAGTCTTGGACACCGGACTACGAGCAGTACTTC. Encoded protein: CAISESWTPDYEQYF.

CDR3 in amino acids: CASSPESLFYEQFF. CDR3 bases: TGTGCCAGCTCACCCGAAAGCCTTTTCTATGAGCAGTTCTTC. The V and J genes are TRBV18 and TRBJ2-1, with D unclear. The CDR3 is 14 residues long. The germline CDR1 and CDR2 sequences are KGHSH and LQKENI. With 3 bases removed from V and 8 bases from J, the gap between germline ends came to 14 bases.

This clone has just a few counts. DNA of the CDR3: TGCGCCAGCAGGACTAGCGGGAGGCGTCATGAGCAGTTCTTC. Its translation: CASRTSGRRHEQFF. The chain employs TRBV5-1 and TRBJ2-1; 13 bases line up with TRBD2. CDR1 SGHRS and CDR2 YFSETQ come from the germline V gene. The CDR3 consists of 14 residues. V lost 5 bases to trimming and J lost 8 bases; unmatched junction nucleotides: 4. The whole variable domain, filled in from reference TRBV5-1 and TRBJ2-1, reads KAGVTQTPRYLIKTRGQQVTLSCSPISGHRSVSWYQQTPGQGLQFLFEYFSETQRNKGNFPGRFSGRQFSNSRSEMNVSTLELGDSALYLCASRTSGRRHEQFFGPGTRLTVL.

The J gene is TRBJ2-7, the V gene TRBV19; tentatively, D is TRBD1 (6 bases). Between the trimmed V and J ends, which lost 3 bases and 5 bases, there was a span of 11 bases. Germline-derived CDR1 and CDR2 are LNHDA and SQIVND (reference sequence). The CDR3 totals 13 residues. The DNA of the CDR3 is TGTGCCAGTAGTATTACACAGGGCAACGAGCAGTACTTC. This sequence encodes CASSITQGNEQYF. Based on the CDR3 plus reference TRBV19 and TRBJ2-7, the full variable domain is DGGITQSPKYLFRKEGQNVTLSCEQNLNHDAMYWYRQDPGQGLRLIYYSQIVNDFQKGDIAEGYSVSREKKESFPLTVTSAQKNPTAFYLCASSITQGNEQYFGPGTRLTVT.

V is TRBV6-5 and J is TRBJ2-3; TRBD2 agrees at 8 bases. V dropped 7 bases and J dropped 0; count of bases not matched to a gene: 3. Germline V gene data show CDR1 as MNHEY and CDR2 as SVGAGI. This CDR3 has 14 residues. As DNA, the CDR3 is TGTGCCAGCAAGTCGGGGGGGAGCACAGATACGCAGTATTTT. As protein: CASKSGGSTDTQYF.